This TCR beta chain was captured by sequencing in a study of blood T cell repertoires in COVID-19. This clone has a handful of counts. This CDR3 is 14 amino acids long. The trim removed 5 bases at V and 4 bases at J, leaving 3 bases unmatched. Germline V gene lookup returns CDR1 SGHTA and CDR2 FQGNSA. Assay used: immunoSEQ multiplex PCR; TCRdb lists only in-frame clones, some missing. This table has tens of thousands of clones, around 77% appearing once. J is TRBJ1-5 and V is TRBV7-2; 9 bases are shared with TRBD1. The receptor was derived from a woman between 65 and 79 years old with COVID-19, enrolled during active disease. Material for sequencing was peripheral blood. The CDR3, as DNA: TGTGCCAGCAGCCAAGGGACAGGGAATCAGCCCCAGCATTTT. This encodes CASSQGTGNQPQHF.